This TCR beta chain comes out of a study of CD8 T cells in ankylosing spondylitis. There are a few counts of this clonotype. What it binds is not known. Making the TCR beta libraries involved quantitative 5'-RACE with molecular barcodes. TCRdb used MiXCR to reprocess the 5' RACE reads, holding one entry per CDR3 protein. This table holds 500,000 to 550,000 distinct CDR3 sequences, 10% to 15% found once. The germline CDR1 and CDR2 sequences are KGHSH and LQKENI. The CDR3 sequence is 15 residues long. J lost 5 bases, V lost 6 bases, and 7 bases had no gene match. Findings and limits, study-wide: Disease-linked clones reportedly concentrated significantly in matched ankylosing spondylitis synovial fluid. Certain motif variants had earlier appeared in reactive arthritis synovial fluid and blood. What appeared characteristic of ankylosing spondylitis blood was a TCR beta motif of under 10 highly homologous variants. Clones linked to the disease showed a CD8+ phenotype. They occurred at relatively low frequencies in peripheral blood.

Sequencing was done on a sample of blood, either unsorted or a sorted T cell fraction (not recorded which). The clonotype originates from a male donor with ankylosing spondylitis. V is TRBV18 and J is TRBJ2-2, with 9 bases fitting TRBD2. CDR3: CASSPSGTTTGELFF. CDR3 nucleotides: TGTGCCAGCTCTCCTAGCGGGACCACAACCGGGGAGCTGTTTTTT.